A single sample gave rise to the 23 T cell receptor beta chains below, sequenced in a study of patients and donors after allogeneic stem cell transplantation. TCRdb processed the RT-PCR reads anew with MiXCR; each CDR3 protein has one entry. The sample includes over 150,000 distinct CDR3 sequences, about 29% of them seen just once. The sequenced material came from blood, either unsorted or a sorted T cell fraction (not recorded which). The source is a human donor who was either an allogeneic HSCT recipient or a stem cell or donor lymphocyte infusion donor (not recorded which). It is not recorded whose cells these are; they may come from a transplant donor.

CDR3 sequence: CASSLARVALSGANVLTF. In DNA form, the CDR3 reads TGTGCCAGCAGTTTAGCCCGGGTTGCACTCTCTGGGGCCAACGTCCTGACTTTC. V usage is TRBV12-3 or TRBV12-4 and J usage is TRBJ2-6; unclear D gene. V lost 0 bases to trimming and J lost 0 bases, with 12 bases between them. The CDR3 contains 18 residues.

This clonotype was found a few times. The genes are TRBV20-1 and TRBJ2-4; 8 positions match TRBD1. CDR1 and CDR2 from the germline V gene are DFQATT and SNEGSKA (reference sequence). The CDR3 is 15 amino acids. J gave up 5 bases and V 3 bases, and 9 bases lay outside the gene matches. The DNA for the CDR3 is TGCAGTGCTAGCCCTGGACAGGGAAGCCAAAACATTCAGTACTTC. Amino acid sequence: CSASPGQGSQNIQYF.

The genes are TRBV20-1 and TRBJ2-1; 7 bases are a match to TRBD2. V was clipped by 6 bases and J by 3 bases; unmatched bases: 11. The CDR3 has 15 residues. Germline values: CDR1 DFQATT, CDR2 SNEGSKA (reference sequence). DNA of the CDR3: TGCAGTGCGATTACGACTAGCCGAGTCTACAATGAGCAGTTCTTC. Translation: CSAITTSRVYNEQFF.

This clonotype was counted a few times. This chain connects TRBV12-3 or TRBV12-4 to TRBJ1-1, with D uncertain. The CDR3 is 11 residues long. Trimming pared 6 bases from V and 4 bases from J, leaving 6 bases between. The CDR3 is CASSLRTEAFF. CDR3 in DNA: TGTGCCAGCAGCTTGCGCACTGAAGCTTTCTTT.

This chain uses TRBV29-1 with TRBJ1-4; perhaps TRBD1 as D (6 bases). Trimming removed 7 bases from V and 6 bases from J, with 6 bases in between. Germline V CDR1 and CDR2: SQVTM, ANQGSEA. This CDR3 region has 10 residues. CDR3 amino acids: CSAGDEKLFF. CDR3 nucleotide sequence: TGCAGCGCAGGGGATGAAAAACTGTTTTTT.

A few counts support this clonotype. V is TRBV20-1 and J is TRBJ2-7, with TRBD2 matching 12 bases. V lost 2 bases and J lost 0; bases outside the gene matches: 5. The CDR3 sequence is 16 residues long. The V gene's germline CDR1 is DFQATT and CDR2 SNEGSKA (reference sequence). The chain's CDR3 is CSARRLAGARSYEQYF. CDR3 coding DNA: TGCAGTGCTAGACGACTAGCGGGAGCACGCTCCTACGAGCAGTACTTC.

This clonotype has just a few counts. The chain carries TRBV28 and TRBJ2-7; D remains ambiguous. Germline V gene lookup returns CDR1 MDHEN and CDR2 SYDVKM. Deletions cut 5 bases from V and 2 bases from J, with 10 bases between. There are 13 residues in the CDR3. CDR3 sequence: CASSVEFPYEQYF. CDR3 bases: TGTGCCAGCAGTGTAGAGTTCCCCTACGAGCAGTACTTC.

The chain is built from TRBV6-5 and TRBJ1-3; TRBD1 is a possible D gene (5 bases). CDR3 size: 14 residues. Trimming stripped 10 bases from V and 4 bases from J, with 17 bases between. Germline V gene sequence: CDR1 MNHEY, CDR2 SVGAGI. The CDR3 sequence: CATRDFLSGNTIYF. CDR3 coding DNA: TGTGCCACCAGGGATTTCCTCTCAGGAAACACCATATATTTT.

This clonotype was seen a handful of times. The V gene is TRBV4-2, the J gene TRBJ2-3; D may be TRBD2 (6 bases). V lost 5 bases to trimming and J lost 0 bases, with 9 bases between them. This CDR3 spans 14 amino acids. Per the germline V gene, CDR1 is LGHNA and CDR2 is YNFKEQ. Written as DNA, the CDR3 is TGTGCCAGCAGCACTAGCTGGAGCACAGATACGCAGTATTTT. Its protein product is CASSTSWSTDTQYF.

This rearrangement joins TRBV4-2 to TRBJ2-3; D is undetermined. This CDR3 contains 15 residues. Germline lookup yields CDR1 LGHNA and CDR2 YNFKEQ. V was cut by 3 bases and J by 3 bases, with 13 bases left in between. CDR3: CASSHSIPDTDTQYF. Written as DNA, the CDR3 is TGTGCCAGCAGCCACAGTATTCCAGATACAGATACGCAGTATTTT.

The rearrangement links TRBV10-3 to TRBJ1-2, with 7 positions matching TRBD1. Trimming cost V 1 base and J 8 bases; bases outside gene matches: 7. The CDR3 totals 14 residues. Germline V gene data show CDR1 as ENHRY and CDR2 as SYGVKD. The CDR3 here is CAISEYRGLRGYTF. CDR3 nucleotide sequence: TGTGCCATCAGTGAGTACAGGGGTCTCCGAGGCTACACCTTC.

The chain recombines TRBV6-5 with TRBJ2-1; D not certain. V was trimmed by 9 bases and J by 3 bases, leaving 12 bases between them. CDR3 size: 13 residues. From germline, CDR1 is MNHEY and CDR2 SVGAGI. For the CDR3, the DNA is TGTGCCAGTCGCATGGGAAACTACAATGAGCAGTTCTTC. Protein sequence: CASRMGNYNEQFF.

This clonotype was found many times. V and J are TRBV24-1 and TRBJ2-1; D may correspond to TRBD1 or TRBD2 (6 bases each). The CDR3 length is 16 residues. Trimming shortened V by 4 bases and J by 6 bases, and 18 bases separated the two germline ends. The germline gives CDR1 KGHDR, CDR2 SFDVKD. In DNA form, the CDR3 reads TGTGCCACCAGTGACCCGACAGGTAGGGGGGTCAATGAGCAGTTCTTC. Translating gives CATSDPTGRGVNEQFF.

This clonotype showed up just once. The J gene is TRBJ2-2, the V gene TRBV4-2; TRBD2 is a possible D gene (5 bases). The V end lost 1 base, the J end lost 3 bases, and 12 bases lay between the germline ends. Germline V CDR1 and CDR2: LGHNA, YNFKEQ. The CDR3 covers 16 residues. CDR3 region: CASSQGSAGYTGELFF. The CDR3 DNA reads TGTGCCAGCAGCCAAGGGAGCGCGGGCTACACCGGGGAGCTGTTTTTT.

This clonotype has a handful of counts. The rearrangement links TRBV4-1 to TRBJ1-6; 9 bases align to TRBD1. CDR3 length: 14 amino acids. Germline V gene lookup returns CDR1 MGHRA and CDR2 YSYEKL. V shed 4 bases and J 8 bases; nucleotides not matched to a gene: 3. CDR3 residues: CASSLRQGDSPLHF. The CDR3 DNA reads as TGCGCCAGCAGCCTTCGACAGGGGGATTCACCCCTCCACTTT.

Only a few counts were recorded for this clonotype. The V and J genes are TRBV18 and TRBJ1-6, with no clear D. The V and J ends lost 0 bases and 1 base respectively, with 7 bases between them. CDR1 KGHSH and CDR2 LQKENI come from the germline V gene. The CDR3 sequence is 16 residues long. CDR3 amino acids: CASSPPEASYNSPLHF. DNA for the CDR3: TGTGCCAGCTCACCACCGGAAGCGTCCTATAATTCACCCCTCCACTTT. Complete variable domain (other parts from reference TRBV18 and TRBJ1-6): NAGVMQNPRHLVRRRGQEARLRCSPMKGHSHVYWYRQLPEEGLKFMVYLQKENIIDESGMPKERFSAEFPKEGPSILRIQQVVRGDSAAYFCASSPPEASYNSPLHFGNGTRLTVT.

This clonotype has ten or more counts. The chain is built from TRBV6-5 and TRBJ2-7; TRBD2 aligns across 7 bases. J was trimmed by 7 bases and V by 7 bases; bases with no gene match: 10. The CDR3 covers 13 residues. Germline CDR1 and CDR2: MNHEY and SVGAGI. CDR3 nucleotide sequence: TGTGCCAGCACCCGAACCTGGGGGGGAGAGCAGTACTTC. Protein product: CASTRTWGGEQYF.

In its sample, this clonotype was seen a few times. This chain joins TRBV25-1 and TRBJ2-3, with D unresolved. Germline V CDR1 and CDR2: MGHDK, SYGVNS. Trimming removed 4 bases at V and 3 bases at J, with 5 bases between. This CDR3 comprises 12 residues. CDR3 nucleotide sequence: TGTGCCAGCAGTGTAAGGACAGATACGCAGTATTTT. The encoded protein is CASSVRTDTQYF.

The sample holds a few counts of this clonotype. The chain couples TRBV4-2 to TRBJ2-2, with 7 bases aligning to TRBD2. With V trimmed by 0 bases and J by 2 bases, 9 bases remained unmatched. The CDR3 loop spans 18 amino acids. Germline V CDR1 and CDR2: LGHNA, YNFKEQ. The CDR3: CASSQDYWLADNTGELFF. DNA of the CDR3: TGTGCCAGCAGCCAAGACTATTGGCTAGCGGATAACACCGGGGAGCTGTTTTTT.

The rearrangement uses TRBV10-3 and TRBJ2-7, with 10 bases identical to TRBD1. This CDR3 contains 16 residues. After removal of 2 bases from V and 0 bases from J, the junction contained 4 bases not matched to a gene. Germline V gives CDR1 ENHRY, CDR2 SYGVKD. CDR3 region: CAISERGTGDSYEQYF. CDR3 sequence (DNA): TGTGCCATCAGTGAGAGGGGGACAGGGGACTCCTACGAGCAGTACTTC.

J is TRBJ2-3 and V is TRBV7-9, with 12 bases matching TRBD2. The V and J ends lost 5 bases and 4 bases, in that order; junction bases with no gene match: 10. The CDR3 loop spans 17 amino acids. Germline values: CDR1 SEHNR, CDR2 FQNEAQ (reference sequence). CDR3 coding DNA: TGTGCCAGCAGCCCAACCTTGGGACTAGCGGGTGCAGATACGCAGTATTTT. Protein: CASSPTLGLAGADTQYF.

This clonotype was seen a few times. This sequence joins TRBV12-3 or TRBV12-4 and TRBJ1-5; D not certain. The CDR3 sequence is 14 residues long. Trimming left V 3 bases short and J 1 base short, with 7 bases between. The CDR3 sequence: CASSFFGSNQPQHF. The CDR3 region has the DNA TGTGCCAGCAGTTTCTTTGGGAGCAATCAGCCCCAGCATTTT.

This clonotype was found a few times. The chain combines TRBV12-3 or TRBV12-4 with TRBJ1-4; possibly TRBD1 for D (5 bases). Trimming left V 2 bases short and J 6 bases short, with 13 bases between. CDR3 length: 15 residues. CDR3 loop: CASSLFGGLDEKLFF. Here the CDR3 DNA reads TGTGCCAGCAGTTTATTTGGGGGATTGGATGAAAAACTGTTTTTT.